This T cell receptor (beta chain) was recorded in a study of monozygotic twins with inflammatory bowel disease. Skipping T cell sorting, the study isolated total RNA directly from whole blood. Study-wide results and limits: People with IBD had fewer clonotypes in common with others than healthy twins did, especially with disease activity.

A template switching step added UMIs, each with a 6-nucleotide sample barcode. TCRalpha and TCRbeta cDNA underwent two nested PCRs of 16 and 9 cycles. TCRdb re-called the 5' RACE reads and gives one entry per CDR3 protein, without DNA. The sample table includes approximately 400,000 distinct CDR3 sequences. On this clonotype itself: Antigen specificity is unknown.

Germline V gives CDR1 SGHVS, CDR2 FNYEAQ. The length of the CDR3 is 14 residues. The chain employs TRBV7-6 and TRBJ1-1; TCRdb's D call, TRBD1, is unchecked because there is no DNA. The material sequenced was blood. The receptor was derived from a human donor with ulcerative colitis or Crohn's disease, or a healthy co-twin of an affected twin (not recorded which). The CDR3 spells CASSLDRTGTEAFF.